This TCR beta chain was sequenced during a study of vaccination and CD4 T cells after COVID-19. Whole-study context: Cellular stimulation was performed using overlapping spike peptides derived from SARS-CoV-2, HCoV-NL63, HCoV-OC43 and HCoV-229E.

Oncomine TCR Beta short-read sequencing was applied to DNA from cultured CD4+ T cells. TCRdb reprocessed the PCR reads via MiXCR and lists one record per CDR3 protein. Of fewer than 2,500 distinct CDR3 sequences listed, 20% to 25% were seen once; the top ten hold roughly 52%. Study results and caveats: Post-vaccination reactive clonotypes (median around 40) did not differ significantly from post-infection (about 20). The analysis of convalescent patients involved relatively few individuals and lacked early post-infection timepoints.

A note on this clonotype: Antigen unknown.

This CDR3 comprises 14 residues. The V gene's germline CDR1 is ENHRY and CDR2 SYGVKD. V lost 6 bases, J lost 4 bases, and 7 bases stayed unmatched. Treatment specified: approximately nine-day PBMC culture with coronavirus spike peptide pools or control peptides (ViraFEST assay). An unexposed donor provided the CD4+ T cells, which were collected before the COVID-19 pandemic (2011-2018). Under the ViraFEST approach, antigen-specific T cells were expanded with peptide pools and TCRs subsequently sequenced. The specimen sequenced was CD4+ T cells from blood, cultured in vitro. This chain links TRBV10-3 with TRBJ2-3; TRBD1 matches at 7 bases. The receptor's source is a human donor in good health. The CDR3 loop is CAIRTGSEADTQYF. CDR3 sequence (DNA): TGTGCCATCAGGACAGGGTCAGAGGCAGATACGCAGTATTTT.